Following are 5 T cell receptor beta chains from one sample sequenced in a study of T cell responses to AZD1222 COVID-19 vaccine. Repertoires were generated with immunoSEQ multiplex PCR, while TCRdb's copy carries only in-frame clones and drops some. Of under 110,000 clones detected, 90% appear once; the ten largest clones hold under 1.5%. Here the sequenced sample was peripheral blood, taken on day 0 of AZD1222 vaccination. Receptor source: an adult in good health.

This clone has just one count. V is TRBV5-1 and J is TRBJ1-6; TRBD1 is a possible D gene (6 bases). Germline values: CDR1 SGHRS, CDR2 YFSETQ. CDR3 size: 15 residues. The germline V and J ends were trimmed by 1 base and 10 bases, with 15 bases remaining between them. The CDR3 is CASSLNLQGESPLHF. The CDR3 DNA reads TGCGCCAGCAGCTTGAATCTACAGGGTGAGTCACCCCTCCACTTT.

About this clone itself: Sequence at one end of the junction differs from germline and may be a read error. V and J are TRBV11-2 and TRBJ1-2; no clear D gene. The CDR3 runs 13 residues. Germline V gene sequence: CDR1 SGHAT, CDR2 FQNNGV. CDR3 amino acids: CASSPFLDFNLWF. Here the CDR3 DNA reads TGTGCCAGCAGCCCCTTCCTGGACTTTAACTTATGGTTC.

The chain recombines TRBV27 with TRBJ1-1; weak D call: TRBD1 (5 bases). V was pared by 5 bases and J by 2 bases, with 9 bases between. The length of the CDR3 is 13 residues. CDR1 and CDR2 from the germline V gene are MNHEY and SMNVEV (reference sequence). The CDR3 DNA sequence: TGTGCCAGCAGTATGCGGGACAACACTGAAGCTTTCTTT. Translated: CASSMRDNTEAFF.

The genes are TRBV7-9 and TRBJ2-3; D is uncertain. The CDR3 loop spans 12 amino acids. Germline V lookup: CDR1 SEHNR, CDR2 FQNEAQ (reference sequence). The V end was cut by 5 bases, the J end by 5 bases, with 8 bases between. The CDR3 loop is CASSEPEDTQYF. CDR3 bases: TGTGCCAGCAGCGAGCCTGAAGATACGCAGTATTTT.

The genes are TRBV11-1 and TRBJ1-1; 8 bases fit TRBD1. The germline V gene has CDR1 SGHAT and CDR2 FQDESV (reference sequence). Unmatched junction bases numbered 0, after V lost 5 bases and J lost 4 bases. CDR3 size: 12 residues. This CDR3 is CASSTGGTEAFF. CDR3 nucleotide sequence: TGTGCCAGCAGCACAGGGGGCACTGAAGCTTTCTTT.